These 29 T cell receptor beta chains came from one sample sequenced in a study of regulatory T cells in long-lasting Graves disease. Construction of the TCR beta libraries employed iRepertoire HTBI primers in conjunction with Arm-PCR of CDR3 regions. TCRdb used MiXCR to reprocess the multiplex PCR reads, holding one entry per CDR3 protein. This table has 250,000 or so distinct CDR3 sequences, 15% to 20% appearing once. Time point denoted: newly diagnosed GD, antithyroid drugs for less than 3 months. With RNA extracted from PBMCs as input, the TCR library was made. The same specimen was also included in a second study, on T cells in Graves' hyperthyroidism and ophthalmopathy.

The sequences come from peripheral blood mononuclear cells (PBMCs), collected at new diagnosis, from a patient treated with antithyroid drugs. The receptors originated from a woman aged 25 to 39 with Graves disease.

This clonotype was observed a handful of times. The chain links TRBV6-1 to TRBJ1-3; 7 nucleotides align to TRBD1. Germline CDR1 is MNHNS and CDR2 is SASEGT. This CDR3 is 20 amino acids long. V was pared by 6 bases and J by 0 bases, with 20 bases of the junction left unmatched. The CDR3 DNA reads as TGTGCCAGCAGAACCATCCCCGGGACAGTTGACATTCTCTCTGGAAACACCATATATTTT. Translated, it gives CASRTIPGTVDILSGNTIYF.

This clonotype came up many times. The chain couples TRBV18 to TRBJ2-1, with D unclear. V was shortened by 2 bases and J by 6 bases, with 11 bases between the two germline ends. Germline loops: CDR1 KGHSH, CDR2 LQKENI. This CDR3 has 14 residues. The CDR3 coding sequence is TGTGCCAGCTCACCAGAGACCTCCCGCAATGAGCAGTTCTTC. This gives the protein CASSPETSRNEQFF.

As regards this clonotype: A read error is the likely source, as a far larger clone sits one nucleotide away. The chain uses TRBV7-9 and TRBJ2-3; D is uncertain. The CDR3 length is 14 residues. Germline V lookup: CDR1 SEHNR, CDR2 FQNEAQ (reference sequence). CDR3 coding DNA: TGTGCCAGCAGCTTCGCGGTACCCACAGATACGCAGTGTTTT. This codes for CASSFAVPTDTQCF.

In its sample, this clonotype was seen a few times. The V and J genes are TRBV10-1 and TRBJ2-1, with a weak D call TRBD2 (5 bases). V was clipped by 5 bases and J by 7 bases, with 18 bases between them. The CDR3 contains 15 residues. In germline, CDR1 is WNHNN, CDR2 SYGVQD (reference sequence). The DNA of the CDR3 is TGCGCCAGCAGTCCCTCACTAGGAAGTGGTAATGAGCAGTTCTTC. Its translation is CASSPSLGSGNEQFF.

In its sample, this clonotype was seen many times. This chain connects TRBV24-1 to TRBJ1-2; possible D gene TRBD1, 5 bases. Germline loops: CDR1 KGHDR, CDR2 SFDVKD. This CDR3 has 12 amino acids. Trimming stripped 5 bases from V and 10 bases from J, with 13 bases between. This CDR3 is CATSAPEGIYTF. CDR3 coding DNA: TGTGCCACCAGTGCGCCCGAGGGGATCTACACCTTC.

The chain links TRBV20-1 to TRBJ2-3, with D uncertain. V gave up 1 base and J gave up 1 base, with 6 bases separating them. Germline V lookup: CDR1 DFQATT, CDR2 SNEGSKA (reference sequence). The CDR3 runs to 13 residues. In nucleotides, the CDR3 is TGCAGTGCTAGAGTAGAAGGCACAGATACGCAGTATTTT. Translated: CSARVEGTDTQYF.

Comment on this clonotype: A much larger clone is a single base away; this may be a read error. The CDR3 carries no conserved terminal phenylalanine or tryptophan, so it likely arises from a read error. V gene TRBV4-1 combines with J gene TRBJ2-1, with 12 positions matching TRBD2. Trimming cost V 2 bases and J 7 bases; bases outside gene matches: 6. Germline V gene lookup returns CDR1 MGHRA and CDR2 YSYEKL. This CDR3 is built from 16 residues. CDR3 amino acids: CASSQLTSGGGNEQFI. The CDR3 nucleotides are TGCGCCAGCAGCCAATTGACTAGCGGGGGTGGTAATGAGCAGTTCATC.

This clonotype has a handful of counts. The chain carries TRBV4-1 and TRBJ1-6; D unresolved. The CDR3 has 16 amino acids. Trimming cost V 0 bases and J 10 bases, with 16 bases left between them. Germline V gene lookup returns CDR1 MGHRA and CDR2 YSYEKL. The CDR3 sequence: CASSQENGRKQSPLHF. CDR3 coding DNA: TGCGCCAGCAGCCAAGAAAACGGGAGAAAACAGTCACCCCTCCACTTT.

This clonotype was found a few times. This chain connects TRBV6-2 or TRBV6-3 to TRBJ2-1, with D perhaps TRBD2 (5 bases). Trimming left V 1 base short and J 9 bases short, with 7 bases between. The CDR3 is 12 amino acids. Germline V CDR1 and CDR2: MNHEY, SVGEGT. The CDR3 reads CASSYFRGEQFF. The CDR3, as DNA: TGTGCCAGCAGTTACTTCCGGGGTGAGCAGTTCTTC.

This clonotype was observed many times. This sequence joins TRBV5-1 and TRBJ2-1, with 10 bases identical to TRBD2. The ends lost 2 bases at V and 2 bases at J; junction bases unmatched: 7. The CDR3 extends over 17 amino acids. Germline V CDR1 and CDR2: SGHRS, YFSETQ. The CDR3 DNA reads as TGCGCCAGCAGCTTTGGGGGTAGCGGGGGGCCCTACAATGAGCAGTTCTTC. This gives the protein CASSFGGSGGPYNEQFF.

The gene calls are TRBV20-1 and TRBJ1-5; 7 nucleotides line up with TRBD1. This CDR3 has 16 amino acids. Per the germline V gene, CDR1 is DFQATT and CDR2 is SNEGSKA (reference sequence). The J segment lost 7 bases and the V segment lost 5 bases, leaving 17 bases of the junction unmatched. This CDR3 reads CSAPTGGPGGGQPQHF. The DNA of the CDR3 is TGCAGTGCTCCGACCGGAGGGCCAGGGGGAGGCCAGCCCCAGCATTTT.

This clonotype was detected many times. The V and J genes are TRBV29-1 and TRBJ1-2; D gene ambiguous. The CDR3 totals 13 residues. Looked up from germline, CDR1 is SQVTM and CDR2 is ANQGSEA. V was pared by 2 bases and J by 2 bases, with 9 bases between. Written as DNA, the CDR3 is TGCAGCGTTGAATCCATACTGAACTATGGCTACACCTTC. This translates into CSVESILNYGYTF.

In its sample, this clonotype was seen many times. CDR3 sequence (DNA): TGTGCCAGCTCGCCGGGACTAGCGGATTACGAGCAGTACTTC. It yields the protein CASSPGLADYEQYF. V is TRBV18 and J is TRBJ2-7; TRBD2 matches at 11 bases. Germline-derived CDR1 and CDR2 are KGHSH and LQKENI. The CDR3 extends over 14 amino acids. After removal of 6 bases from V and 4 bases from J, the junction contained 5 bases not matched to a gene.

This clonotype showed up many times. The gene calls are TRBV2 and TRBJ2-1; 9 nucleotides align to TRBD2. The V gene end was trimmed by 6 bases and the J gene end by 0 bases; junction bases not matched to a gene: 6. The CDR3 contains 16 residues. The germline V gene encodes CDR1 SNHLY and CDR2 FYNNEI. The CDR3 spells CASSPLAGNSYNEQFF. CDR3 coding DNA: TGTGCCAGCAGCCCCCTAGCGGGGAACTCCTACAATGAGCAGTTCTTC.

This sequence joins TRBV20-1 and TRBJ1-1, with 9 positions matching TRBD1. The CDR3 length is 15 residues. CDR1 and CDR2 from the germline V gene are DFQATT and SNEGSKA (reference sequence). The junction had 6 bases not matched to a gene; V was cut back by 3 bases and J by 1 base. The CDR3 DNA sequence: TGCAGTGCTAGGGAAACAGGGGGCCGGAACACTGAAGCTTTCTTT. This encodes CSARETGGRNTEAFF.

This clonotype was detected many times. The V gene is TRBV11-2, the J gene TRBJ1-6; D is perhaps TRBD1 (5 bases). Germline lookup yields CDR1 SGHAT and CDR2 FQNNGV. V dropped 7 bases and J dropped 5 bases, with 9 bases sitting between them. The CDR3 length is 13 residues. The CDR3 region is CASNDRDNSPLHF. The CDR3 coding sequence is TGTGCCAGCAACGACAGAGATAATTCACCCCTCCACTTT.

This clonotype was seen only a few times. This sequence joins TRBV12-3 or TRBV12-4 and TRBJ2-1; unclear D gene. V lost 5 bases and J lost 8, with 7 bases in between. The CDR3 loop spans 11 amino acids. The CDR3: CASSLSHEQFF. For the CDR3, the DNA is TGTGCCAGCAGTCTTAGCCATGAGCAGTTCTTC.

This clonotype has at least ten counts. The V gene is TRBV6-1, the J gene TRBJ1-1; D remains unclear. This CDR3 has 14 residues. CDR1 and CDR2 from the germline V gene are MNHNS and SASEGT. The V end was cut by 5 bases, the J end by 1 base, with 11 bases between. This chain's CDR3 is CASSRILGNTEAFF. The CDR3 DNA follows: TGTGCCAGCAGTCGGATATTGGGGAACACTGAAGCTTTCTTT.

In this sample, this clonotype turned up many times. The chain has TRBV2 and TRBJ1-5; TRBD1 aligns across 7 bases. V lost 7 bases and J lost 0; bases outside the gene matches: 3. This CDR3 has 14 amino acids. Germline V gives CDR1 SNHLY, CDR2 FYNNEI. The CDR3 protein is CASIEGASNQPQHF. The CDR3, as DNA: TGTGCCAGCATTGAGGGGGCTAGCAATCAGCCCCAGCATTTT.

This clonotype has ten or more counts. The V gene is TRBV12-3 or TRBV12-4, the J gene TRBJ2-1; D possibly corresponds to TRBD2 (5 bases). This CDR3 spans 13 amino acids. V gave up 7 bases and J gave up 4 bases, with 11 bases separating them. CDR3 sequence (DNA): TGTGCCAGCATTCAACTAGGGTACAATGAGCAGTTCTTC. Its protein product is CASIQLGYNEQFF.

This clonotype was seen at least ten times. This chain joins TRBV5-1 and TRBJ2-2; tentatively, D is TRBD2 (5 bases). CDR1 and CDR2 from the germline V gene are SGHRS and YFSETQ. V gave up 3 bases and J gave up 0 bases, with 15 bases separating them. The CDR3 loop spans 17 amino acids. The CDR3, as DNA: TGCGCCAGCAGCTCTAGCCAGCAGGCCTCGAACACCGGGGAGCTGTTTTTT. Protein product: CASSSSQQASNTGELFF. Combining the CDR3 with reference TRBV5-1 and TRBJ2-2 gives the whole variable domain KAGVTQTPRYLIKTRGQQVTLSCSPISGHRSVSWYQQTPGQGLQFLFEYFSETQRNKGNFPGRFSGRQFSNSRSEMNVSTLELGDSALYLCASSSSQQASNTGELFFGEGSRLTVL.

This clonotype was counted at least ten times. This chain links TRBV27 with TRBJ1-1, with D tentatively TRBD1 (6 bases). Germline V gives CDR1 MNHEY, CDR2 SMNVEV (reference sequence). The CDR3 runs to 15 residues. Trimming took off 3 bases at V and 5 bases at J, with 16 bases between the two ends. CDR3 region: CASSFGQPEGTEAFF. The CDR3 region has the DNA TGTGCCAGCAGTTTCGGACAGCCCGAGGGGACTGAAGCTTTCTTT.

This clonotype was seen repeatedly, ten times or more. The rearrangement joins TRBV19 to TRBJ2-1; D ambiguous. Per the germline V gene, CDR1 is LNHDA and CDR2 is SQIVND (reference sequence). The CDR3 sequence is 13 residues long. V shed 7 bases and J shed 6 bases, with 13 bases lying between them. Here the CDR3 DNA reads TGTGCCAGTAACGAAAGAACCTTCAATGAGCAGTTCTTC. Protein: CASNERTFNEQFF. The whole variable domain, filled in from reference TRBV19 and TRBJ2-1, reads DGGITQSPKYLFRKEGQNVTLSCEQNLNHDAMYWYRQDPGQGLRLIYYSQIVNDFQKGDIAEGYSVSREKKESFPLTVTSAQKNPTAFYLCASNERTFNEQFFGPGTRLTVL.

Ten or more counts support this clonotype. The CDR3 region has the DNA TGTGCCAGCAGTAGAAACGGCGACGTATCCTACGAGCAGTACTTC. Protein product: CASSRNGDVSYEQYF. The chain carries TRBV2 and TRBJ2-7; D gene unclear. Between the trimmed V and J ends, which lost 5 bases and 1 base, there was a span of 15 bases. This CDR3 is built from 15 residues. The germline V gene has CDR1 SNHLY and CDR2 FYNNEI.

There are a few counts of this clonotype. This chain connects TRBV19 to TRBJ2-5; D may match TRBD1 or TRBD2 (5 bases each). V was shortened by 6 bases and J by 7 bases, with 21 bases between the two germline ends. Germline V gene lookup returns CDR1 LNHDA and CDR2 SQIVND (reference sequence). CDR3 length equals 15 residues. The CDR3 protein is CASRSPDRGVGTQYF. Here the CDR3 DNA reads TGTGCCAGTAGAAGCCCCGATAGGGGAGTTGGGACCCAGTACTTC.

This clonotype was observed at least ten times. V and J are TRBV7-8 and TRBJ1-2; weak D call: TRBD1 (6 bases). CDR1 SGHVS and CDR2 FQNEAQ come from the germline V gene. The CDR3 extends over 15 amino acids. Trimming stripped 10 bases from V and 4 bases from J, with 22 bases between. The CDR3 coding sequence is TGTGCCAATCCAACAGGGTCCGGACCCTTCTATGGCTACACCTTC. This codes for CANPTGSGPFYGYTF. The full variable domain, its missing parts supplied by reference TRBV7-8 and TRBJ1-2, is GAGVSQSPRYKVAKRGQDVALRCDPISGHVSLFWYQQALGQGPEFLTYFQNEAQLDKSGLPSDRFFAERPEGSVSTLKIQRTQQEDSAVYLCANPTGSGPFYGYTFGSGTRLTVV.

In this sample, this clonotype turned up many times. The V and J genes are TRBV5-1 and TRBJ1-4; D unresolved. This CDR3 region has 15 residues. V gave up 0 bases and J gave up 0 bases, with 6 bases separating them. The germline CDR1 and CDR2 sequences are SGHRS and YFSETQ. CDR3 sequence (DNA): TGCGCCAGCAGCTTGGAGGGAGCAACTAATGAAAAACTGTTTTTT. This gives the protein CASSLEGATNEKLFF.

Turning to this clonotype: Sequence at one end of the junction differs from germline and may be a read error. The V gene is TRBV12-3 or TRBV12-4, the J gene TRBJ2-7, with D tentatively TRBD1 (5 bases). The CDR3 totals 14 residues. The CDR3 is CVSSLMAGRDEQYF. The CDR3 region has the DNA TGTGTCAGCAGTTTGATGGCAGGGCGAGACGAGCAGTACTTC.

V is TRBV29-1 and J is TRBJ2-3, with a possible D match to TRBD1 (5 bases). Looked up from germline, CDR1 is SQVTM and CDR2 is ANQGSEA. The CDR3 is made up of 13 amino acids. The ends were cut back, 4 bases at V and 5 bases at J, with 13 bases in the middle. DNA for the CDR3: TGCAGCGTTGGCTTGGGGCCCCGAGATACGCAGTATTTT. Translated: CSVGLGPRDTQYF.